This record concerns one T cell receptor (beta chain) sequence. Assay used: immunoSEQ multiplex PCR; TCRdb lists only in-frame clones, some missing. Counted here are about 190,000 clones, roughly nine tenths occurring once; the ten biggest clones make up approximately 1%. The data originate from a study of blood T cell repertoires in COVID-19. For the study at large: T cells, B-cell-depleted T cells, or PBMCs provided the cDNA or gDNA that served as material.

Trimming removed 3 bases at V and 0 bases at J, with 5 bases between. The germline gives CDR1 SNHLY, CDR2 FYNNEI. The CDR3 consists of 13 residues. V usage is TRBV2 and J usage is TRBJ1-2; D call uncertain. Sequencing was performed on peripheral blood. The receptor's source is a man aged 30-40 years with acute or convalescent COVID-19. The CDR3 sequence: CASSDTANYGYTF. Written as DNA, the CDR3 is TGTGCCAGCAGTGATACAGCTAACTATGGCTACACCTTC.